This T cell receptor (beta chain) was profiled in a study of control samples from healthy donors and cancer patients. V gave up 6 bases and J gave up 2 bases, with 12 bases separating them. The germline V gene has CDR1 SNHLY and CDR2 FYNNEI. The CDR3 runs 14 residues. TCRdb keeps only in-frame clones here, not all; method: immunoSEQ multiplex PCR. The sample lists fewer than 40,000 clones; approximately 93% were seen once. Sequencing was done on a sample of PBMCs. This TCR derives from a man aged 35 to 55 with colorectal cancer. The chain links TRBV2 to TRBJ2-3; TRBD2 is a possible D gene (6 bases). The CDR3 reads CASRIGGLTDTQYF. The CDR3 coding sequence is TGTGCCAGCAGAATTGGAGGGCTCACAGATACGCAGTATTTT.